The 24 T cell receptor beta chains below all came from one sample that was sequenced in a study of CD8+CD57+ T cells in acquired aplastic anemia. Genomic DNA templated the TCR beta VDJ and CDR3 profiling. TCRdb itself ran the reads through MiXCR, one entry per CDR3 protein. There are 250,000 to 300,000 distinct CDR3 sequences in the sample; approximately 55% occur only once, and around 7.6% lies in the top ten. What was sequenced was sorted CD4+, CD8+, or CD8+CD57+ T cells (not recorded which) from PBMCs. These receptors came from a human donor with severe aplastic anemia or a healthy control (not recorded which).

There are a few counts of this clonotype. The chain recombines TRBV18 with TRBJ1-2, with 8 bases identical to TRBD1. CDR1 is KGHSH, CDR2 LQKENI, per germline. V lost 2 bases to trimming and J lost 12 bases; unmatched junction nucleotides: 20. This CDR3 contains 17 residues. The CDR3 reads CASSPVLSDRGALFNTF. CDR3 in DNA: TGTGCCAGCTCACCAGTCCTCTCCGACAGGGGAGCCCTATTTAACACCTTC.

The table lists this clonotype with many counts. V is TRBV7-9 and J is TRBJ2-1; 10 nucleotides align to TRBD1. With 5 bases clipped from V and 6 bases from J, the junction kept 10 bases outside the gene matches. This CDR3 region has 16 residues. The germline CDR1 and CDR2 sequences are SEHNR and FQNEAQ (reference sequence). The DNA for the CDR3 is TGTGCCAGCAGCCCTAGCGGACAGGGGGTAGGCAATGAGCAGTTCTTC. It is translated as CASSPSGQGVGNEQFF.

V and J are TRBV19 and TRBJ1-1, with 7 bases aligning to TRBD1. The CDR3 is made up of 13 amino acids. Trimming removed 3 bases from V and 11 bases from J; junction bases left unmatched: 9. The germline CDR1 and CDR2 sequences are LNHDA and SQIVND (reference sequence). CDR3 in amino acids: CASSIGGGQTAFF. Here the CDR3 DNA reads TGTGCCAGTAGTATTGGGGGGGGACAGACGGCTTTCTTT.

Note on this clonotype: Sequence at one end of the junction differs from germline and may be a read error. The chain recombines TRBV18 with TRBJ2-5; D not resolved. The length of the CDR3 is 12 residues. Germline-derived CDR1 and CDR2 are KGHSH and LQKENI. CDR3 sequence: CASSPLTATQYF. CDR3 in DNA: TGTGCCAGCTCACCACTTACGGCGACCCAGTACTTT.

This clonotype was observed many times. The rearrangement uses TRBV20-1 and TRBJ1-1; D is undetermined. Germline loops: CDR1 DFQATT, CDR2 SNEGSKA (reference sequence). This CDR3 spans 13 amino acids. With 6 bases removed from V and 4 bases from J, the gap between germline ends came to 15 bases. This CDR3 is CSAKTWEGTEAFF. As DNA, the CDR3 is TGCAGTGCGAAGACATGGGAGGGCACTGAAGCTTTCTTT.

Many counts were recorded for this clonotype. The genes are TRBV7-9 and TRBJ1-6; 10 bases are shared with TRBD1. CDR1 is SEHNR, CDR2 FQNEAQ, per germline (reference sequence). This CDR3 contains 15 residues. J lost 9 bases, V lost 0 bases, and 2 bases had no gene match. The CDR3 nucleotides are TGTGCCAGCAGCTTAGCGGACAGGGGGGGTTCACCCCTCCACTTT. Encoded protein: CASSLADRGGSPLHF. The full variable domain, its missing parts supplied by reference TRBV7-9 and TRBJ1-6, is DTGVSQNPRHKITKRGQNVTFRCDPISEHNRLYWYRQTLGQGPEFLTYFQNEAQLEKSRLLSDRFSAERPKGSFSTLEIQRTEQGDSAMYLCASSLADRGGSPLHFGNGTRLTVT.

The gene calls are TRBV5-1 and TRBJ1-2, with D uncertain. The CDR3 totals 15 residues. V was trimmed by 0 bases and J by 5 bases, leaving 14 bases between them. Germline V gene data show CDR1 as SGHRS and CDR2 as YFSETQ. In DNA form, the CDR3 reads TGCGCCAGCAGCTTGGAGGTTGGATCGCGGTATGGCTACACCTTC. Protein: CASSLEVGSRYGYTF.

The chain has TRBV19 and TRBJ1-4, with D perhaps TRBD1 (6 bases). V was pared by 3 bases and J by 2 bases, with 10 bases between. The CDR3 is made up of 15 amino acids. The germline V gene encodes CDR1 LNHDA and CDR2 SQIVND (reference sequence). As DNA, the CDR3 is TGTGCCAGTAGTATGGAAACAGGGACTAATGAAAAACTGTTTTTT. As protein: CASSMETGTNEKLFF.

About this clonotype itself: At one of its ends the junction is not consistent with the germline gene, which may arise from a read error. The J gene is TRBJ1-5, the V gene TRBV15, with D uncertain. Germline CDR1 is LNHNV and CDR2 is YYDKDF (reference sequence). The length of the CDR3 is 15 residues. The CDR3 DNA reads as TGTGCCACCAGCAGAGATTCCGGGATGAATCAGCCCCTGCATTTT. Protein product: CATSRDSGMNQPLHF.

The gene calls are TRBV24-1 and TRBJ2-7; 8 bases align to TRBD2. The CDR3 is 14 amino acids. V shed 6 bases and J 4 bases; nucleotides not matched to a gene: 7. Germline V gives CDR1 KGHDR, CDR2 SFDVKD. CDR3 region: CATSLSGSGYEQYF. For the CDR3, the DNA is TGTGCCACCAGTCTCAGCGGGAGTGGTTACGAGCAGTACTTC.

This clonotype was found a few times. The CDR3 here is CASSLFKNTEAFF. Written as DNA, the CDR3 is TGTGCCAGCAGCTTATTCAAGAACACTGAAGCTTTCTTT. The V and J genes are TRBV7-9 and TRBJ1-1, with no clear D. The CDR3 has 13 amino acids. V lost 2 bases, J lost 1 base, and 5 bases lay in between. Germline V CDR1 and CDR2: SEHNR, FQNEAQ (reference sequence).

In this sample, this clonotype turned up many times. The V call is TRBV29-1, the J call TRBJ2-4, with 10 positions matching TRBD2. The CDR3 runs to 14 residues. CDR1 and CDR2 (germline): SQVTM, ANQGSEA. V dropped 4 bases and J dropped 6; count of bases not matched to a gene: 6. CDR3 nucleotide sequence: TGCAGCGTTGTTAGCGGGGGGCGCGGAAACATTCAGTACTTC. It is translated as CSVVSGGRGNIQYF.

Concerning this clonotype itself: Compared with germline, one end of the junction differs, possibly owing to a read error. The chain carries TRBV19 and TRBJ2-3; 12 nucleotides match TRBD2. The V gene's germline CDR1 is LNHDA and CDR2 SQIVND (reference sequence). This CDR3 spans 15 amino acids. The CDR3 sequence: CASSWSSGGVNTQYF. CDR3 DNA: TGTGCCAGCAGCTGGTCTAGCGGGGGGGTAAATACACAGTATTTT.

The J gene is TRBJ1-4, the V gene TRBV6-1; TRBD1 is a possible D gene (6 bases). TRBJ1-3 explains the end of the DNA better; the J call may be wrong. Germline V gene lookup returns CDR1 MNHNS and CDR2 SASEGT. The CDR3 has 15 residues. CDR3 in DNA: TGTGCCAGCAGGGTACAGGGAGTGCCTGGAAACACCATATATTTT. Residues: CASRVQGVPGNTIYF.

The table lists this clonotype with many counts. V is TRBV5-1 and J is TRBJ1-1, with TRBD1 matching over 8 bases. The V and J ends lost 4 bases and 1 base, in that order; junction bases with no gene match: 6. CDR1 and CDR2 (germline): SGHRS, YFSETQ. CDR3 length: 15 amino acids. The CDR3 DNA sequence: TGCGCCAGCAGCCGGACAGACAGGGGGAACACTGAAGCTTTCTTT. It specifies CASSRTDRGNTEAFF.

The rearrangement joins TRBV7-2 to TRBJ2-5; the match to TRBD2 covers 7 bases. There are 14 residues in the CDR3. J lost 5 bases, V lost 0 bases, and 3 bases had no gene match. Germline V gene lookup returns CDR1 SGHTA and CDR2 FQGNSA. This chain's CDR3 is CASSLARLAETQYF. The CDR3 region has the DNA TGTGCCAGCAGCTTAGCTCGACTAGCTGAGACCCAGTACTTC.

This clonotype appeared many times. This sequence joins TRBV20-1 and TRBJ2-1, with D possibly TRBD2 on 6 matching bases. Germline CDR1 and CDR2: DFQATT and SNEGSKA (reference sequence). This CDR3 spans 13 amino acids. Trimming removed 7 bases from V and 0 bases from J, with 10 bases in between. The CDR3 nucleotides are TGCAGTGGTCGGGACTTCTCCTACAATGAGCAGTTCTTC. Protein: CSGRDFSYNEQFF.

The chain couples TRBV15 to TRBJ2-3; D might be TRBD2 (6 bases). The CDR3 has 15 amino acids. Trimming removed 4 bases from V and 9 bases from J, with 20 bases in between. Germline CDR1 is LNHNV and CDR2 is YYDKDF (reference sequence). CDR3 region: CATSKPGDGDDTQYF. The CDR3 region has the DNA TGTGCCACCAGCAAACCGGGAGACGGCGATGACACGCAGTATTTT.

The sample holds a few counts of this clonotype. DNA of the CDR3: TGTGCCAGCTCACCACGGGGACTGAACACTGAAGCTTTCTTT. The encoded protein is CASSPRGLNTEAFF. The chain is built from TRBV18 and TRBJ1-1; D may be TRBD1 (5 bases). The CDR3 runs 14 residues. The germline gives CDR1 KGHSH, CDR2 LQKENI. Trimming removed 1 base from V and 0 bases from J, with 6 bases in between.

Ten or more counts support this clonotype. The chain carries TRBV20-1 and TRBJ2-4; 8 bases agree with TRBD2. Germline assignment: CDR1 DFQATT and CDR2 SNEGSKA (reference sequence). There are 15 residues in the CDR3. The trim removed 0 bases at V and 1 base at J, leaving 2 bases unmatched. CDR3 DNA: TGCAGTGCTAGAGATACGGGGGGGGCCAAAAACATTCAGTACTTC. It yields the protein CSARDTGGAKNIQYF.

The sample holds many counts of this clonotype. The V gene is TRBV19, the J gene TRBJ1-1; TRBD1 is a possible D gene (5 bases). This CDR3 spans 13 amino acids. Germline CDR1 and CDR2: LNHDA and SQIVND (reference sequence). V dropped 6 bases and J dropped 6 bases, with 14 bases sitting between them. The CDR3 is CASSKVRGSEAFF. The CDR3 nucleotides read TGTGCCAGTAGCAAGGTGAGGGGCTCTGAAGCTTTCTTT.

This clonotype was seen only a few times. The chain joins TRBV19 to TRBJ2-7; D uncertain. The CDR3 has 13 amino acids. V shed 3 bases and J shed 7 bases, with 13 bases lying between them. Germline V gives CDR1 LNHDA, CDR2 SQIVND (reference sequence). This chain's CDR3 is CASSIGSHTEQYF. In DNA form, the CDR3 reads TGTGCCAGTAGTATCGGCTCTCATACGGAGCAGTACTTC.

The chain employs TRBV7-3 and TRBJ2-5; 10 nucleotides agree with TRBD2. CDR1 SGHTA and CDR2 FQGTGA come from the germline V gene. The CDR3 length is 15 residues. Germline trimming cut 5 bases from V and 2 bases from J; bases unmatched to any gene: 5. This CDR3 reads CASSESGREQETQYF. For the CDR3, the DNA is TGTGCCAGCAGCGAGAGCGGGAGGGAACAAGAGACCCAGTACTTC.

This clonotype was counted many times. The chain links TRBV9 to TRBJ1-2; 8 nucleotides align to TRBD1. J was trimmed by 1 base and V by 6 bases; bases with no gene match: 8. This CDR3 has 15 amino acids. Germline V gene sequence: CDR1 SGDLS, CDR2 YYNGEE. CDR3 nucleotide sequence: TGTGCCAGCAACACAGGGGGGGAAAGTAACTATGGCTACACCTTC. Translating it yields CASNTGGESNYGYTF.